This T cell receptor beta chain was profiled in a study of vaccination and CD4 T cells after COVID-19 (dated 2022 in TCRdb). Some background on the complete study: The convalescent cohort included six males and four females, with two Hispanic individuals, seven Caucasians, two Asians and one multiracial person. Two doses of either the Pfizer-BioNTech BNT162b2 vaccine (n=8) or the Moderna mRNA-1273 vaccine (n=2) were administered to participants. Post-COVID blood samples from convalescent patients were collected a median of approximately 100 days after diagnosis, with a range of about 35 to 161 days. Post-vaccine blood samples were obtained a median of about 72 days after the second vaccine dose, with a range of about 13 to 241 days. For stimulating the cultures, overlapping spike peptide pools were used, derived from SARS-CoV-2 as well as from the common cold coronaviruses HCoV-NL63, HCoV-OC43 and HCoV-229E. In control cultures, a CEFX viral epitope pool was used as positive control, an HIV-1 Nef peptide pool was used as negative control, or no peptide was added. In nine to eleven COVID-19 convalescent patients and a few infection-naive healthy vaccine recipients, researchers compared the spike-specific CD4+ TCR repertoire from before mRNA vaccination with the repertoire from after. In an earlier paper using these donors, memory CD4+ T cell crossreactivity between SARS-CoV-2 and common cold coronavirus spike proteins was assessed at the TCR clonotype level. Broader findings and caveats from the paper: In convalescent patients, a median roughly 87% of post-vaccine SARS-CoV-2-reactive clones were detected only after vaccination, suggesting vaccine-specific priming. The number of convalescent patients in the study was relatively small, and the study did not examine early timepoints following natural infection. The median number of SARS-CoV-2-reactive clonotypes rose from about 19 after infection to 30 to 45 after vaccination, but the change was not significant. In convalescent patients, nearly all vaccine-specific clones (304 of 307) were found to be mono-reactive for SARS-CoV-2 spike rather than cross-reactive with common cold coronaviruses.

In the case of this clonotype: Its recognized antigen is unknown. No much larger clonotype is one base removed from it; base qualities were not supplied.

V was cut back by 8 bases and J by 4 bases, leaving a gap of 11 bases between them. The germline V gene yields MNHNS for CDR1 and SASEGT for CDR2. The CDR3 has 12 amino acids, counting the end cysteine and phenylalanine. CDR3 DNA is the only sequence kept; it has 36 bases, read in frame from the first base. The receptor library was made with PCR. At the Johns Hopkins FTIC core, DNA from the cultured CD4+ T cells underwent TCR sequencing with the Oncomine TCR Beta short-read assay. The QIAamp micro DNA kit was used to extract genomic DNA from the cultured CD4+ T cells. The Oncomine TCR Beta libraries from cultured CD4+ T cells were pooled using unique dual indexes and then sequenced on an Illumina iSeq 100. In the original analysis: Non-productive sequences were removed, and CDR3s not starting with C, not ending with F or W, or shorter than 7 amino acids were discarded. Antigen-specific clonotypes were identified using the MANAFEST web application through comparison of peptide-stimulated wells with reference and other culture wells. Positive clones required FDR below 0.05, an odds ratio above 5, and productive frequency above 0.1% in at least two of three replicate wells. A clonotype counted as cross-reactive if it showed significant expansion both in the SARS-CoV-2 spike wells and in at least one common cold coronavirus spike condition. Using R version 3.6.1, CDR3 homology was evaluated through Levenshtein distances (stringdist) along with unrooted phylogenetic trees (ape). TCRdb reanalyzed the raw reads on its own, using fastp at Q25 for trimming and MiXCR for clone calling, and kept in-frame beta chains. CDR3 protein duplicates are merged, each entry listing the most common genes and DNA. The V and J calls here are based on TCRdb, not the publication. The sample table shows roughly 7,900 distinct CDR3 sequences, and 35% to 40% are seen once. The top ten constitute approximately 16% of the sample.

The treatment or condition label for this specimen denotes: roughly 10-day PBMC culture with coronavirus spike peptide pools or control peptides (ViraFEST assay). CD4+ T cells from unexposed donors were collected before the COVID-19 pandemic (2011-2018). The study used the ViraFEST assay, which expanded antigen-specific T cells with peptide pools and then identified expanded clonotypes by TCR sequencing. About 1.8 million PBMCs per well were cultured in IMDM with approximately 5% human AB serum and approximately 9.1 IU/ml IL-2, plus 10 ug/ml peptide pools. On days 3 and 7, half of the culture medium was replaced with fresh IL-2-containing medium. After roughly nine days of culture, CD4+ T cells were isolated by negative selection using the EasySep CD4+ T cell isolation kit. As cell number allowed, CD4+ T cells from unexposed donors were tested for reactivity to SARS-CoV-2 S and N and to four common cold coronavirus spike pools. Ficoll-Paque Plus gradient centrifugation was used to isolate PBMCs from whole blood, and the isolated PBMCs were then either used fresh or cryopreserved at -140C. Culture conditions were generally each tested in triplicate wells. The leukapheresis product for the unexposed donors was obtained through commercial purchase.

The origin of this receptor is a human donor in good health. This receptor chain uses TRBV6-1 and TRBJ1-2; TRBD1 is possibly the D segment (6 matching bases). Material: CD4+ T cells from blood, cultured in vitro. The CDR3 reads CASSKGGYGYTF. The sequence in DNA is TGTGCCAGCTCTAAAGGGGGCTATGGCTACACCTTC.